This is a list of T cell receptor beta chains from one sample in a study of graft-versus-host responses after intestinal transplantation. Repertoires were generated with immunoSEQ multiplex PCR, while TCRdb's copy carries only in-frame clones and drops some. Here the sample spans approximately 9,800 clones, 31% being singletons. This sample comprised alloreactive CD4+ T cells from a mixed lymphocyte reaction culture, obtained before transplantation. The origin of the receptors is a human patient who was an organ donor for intestinal transplantation. Both conserved end residues are trimmed from each CDR3. Some rows have no size entry. The others give once, few or many, or a class for an expanded clone.

clone_size: .
v_call: TRBV7-9
j_call: TRBJ2-7
cdr3_aa: ASSLGLLSSYEQY

clone_size: few
v_call: TRBV18
j_call: TRBJ1-5
cdr3_aa: ASSQAQGDQPQH

clone_size: .
v_call: TRBV10-3
j_call: TRBJ1-1
cdr3_aa: AISGYQGNTEAF

clone_size: few
v_call: TRBV7-9
j_call: TRBJ2-5
cdr3_aa: ASSLVETQY

clone_size: .
v_call: TRBV30
j_call: TRBJ2-3
cdr3_aa: AWSVRPFGWMAGAETDTQY

clone_size: .
v_call: TRBV7-3
j_call: TRBJ2-7
cdr3_aa: ASSLLGGEQY

clone_size: few
v_call: TRBV7-9
j_call: TRBJ1-3
cdr3_aa: ASSLRHSGNTIY

clone_size: .
v_call: TRBV7-2
j_call: TRBJ2-3
cdr3_aa: ASSLRGGGILGADTQY

clone_size: .
v_call: TRBV5-6
j_call: TRBJ1-1
cdr3_aa: ASSWGLNTEAF

clone_size: few
v_call: TRBV19
j_call: TRBJ1-6
cdr3_aa: ASSIRRGSSYNSPLH

clone_size: few
v_call: TRBV11-2
j_call: TRBJ1-2
cdr3_aa: ASSRPQGFYGYT

clone_size: .
v_call: TRBV28
j_call: TRBJ1-3
cdr3_aa: ASRIGQASGNTIY

clone_size: .
v_call: TRBV5-1
j_call: TRBJ2-5
cdr3_aa: ASSKAGVETQY

clone_size: few
v_call: TRBV18
j_call: TRBJ1-1
cdr3_aa: ASSPGPGFGEAF

clone_size: medium-sized
v_call: TRBV9
j_call: TRBJ1-1
cdr3_aa: ASSVVRGNTEAF

clone_size: .
v_call: TRBV2
j_call: TRBJ1-1
cdr3_aa: ASSAETNTEAF

clone_size: medium-sized
v_call: TRBV2
j_call: TRBJ1-5
cdr3_aa: ASSDRTGTQPQH

clone_size: .
v_call: TRBV9
j_call: TRBJ2-1
cdr3_aa: ASSVFIGSSGGVLYNEQF

clone_size: few
v_call: TRBV5-4
j_call: TRBJ2-7
cdr3_aa: ASSLSIAGTSSYEQY

clone_size: .
v_call: TRBV7-8
j_call: TRBJ1-1
cdr3_aa: ASSLGTNTEAF

clone_size: .
v_call: TRBV10-3
j_call: TRBJ2-1
cdr3_aa: ATTSGGLFYNEQF

clone_size: few
v_call: TRBV5-8
j_call: TRBJ2-7
cdr3_aa: ASSAGGGSYEQY

clone_size: .
v_call: TRBV4-3
j_call: TRBJ2-2
cdr3_aa: ASSQEGGANTGELF

clone_size: few
v_call: TRBV29-1
j_call: TRBJ2-7
cdr3_aa: SSSWWAGEQY

clone_size: medium-sized
v_call: TRBV27
j_call: TRBJ1-5
cdr3_aa: ASSLSPGGNQPQH

clone_size: medium-sized
v_call: TRBV7-8
j_call: TRBJ1-1
cdr3_aa: ASSLVSLNTEAF

clone_size: few
v_call: TRBV12-5
j_call: TRBJ2-2
cdr3_aa: ASGLRRGANTGELF

clone_size: .
v_call: TRBV7-8
j_call: TRBJ2-1
cdr3_aa: ASSFWTGDNEQF